This T cell receptor (beta chain) emerged from a study of human T cells and chemical hapten exposure. This clonotype was seen many times. Its target is unknown. TCRdb re-called the RACE reads with MiXCR, one entry per CDR3 protein. The sample records 75,000 to 90,000 distinct CDR3 sequences, about 12% being singletons. Time point defined: patch test 1, 2 weeks after DPC sensitization. The treatment denotes: therapeutic diphenylcyclopropenone sensitization with weekly scalp DPC. CDR1 is SGHAT and CDR2 is FQNNGV in the germline V gene. The CDR3 length is 12 residues. The germline V and J ends were trimmed by 4 bases and 5 bases, with 8 bases remaining between them. Study conclusions and caveats: Significantly greater numbers of large CDR3 similarity clusters came from expanded TCRs than from controls.

This chain uses TRBV11-2 with TRBJ2-5; D not resolved. The material was whole blood, obtained in connection with sensitization to the hapten diphenylcyclopropenone (DPC). The clonotype originates from a woman aged 55-69 years with alopecia areata. Some clones in this sample may be carry-over from other donors' samples. CDR3 in DNA: TGTGCCAGCAGCTCCCTTCCGGAGACCCAGTACTTC. Translating it yields CASSSLPETQYF.